This entry concerns a single T cell receptor beta chain. The sample belongs to a study of shared clonotypes between healthy human individuals. V lost 3 bases and J 3 bases, leaving 15 bases between the germline ends. CDR3 length equals 15 residues. In germline, CDR1 is SGDLS, CDR2 YYNGEE. The method was immunoSEQ multiplex PCR; TCRdb's version includes in-frame clones alone and lacks a portion of them. This table has about 2.4 million clones, approximately 93% appearing once. The clonotype comes from a man aged 18 to 35 in good health. Some clones in this sample may be carry-over from other donors' samples. The sample consisted of naive CD4+ T cells from PBMCs. Noted subset: CD45RA+ positively selected. The J gene is TRBJ1-1, the V gene TRBV9; tentative D call: TRBD1 (6 bases). The CDR3, as DNA: TGTGCCAGCAGCGCCACAGGGTCCGCTGACACTGAAGCTTTCTTT. Translated, it gives CASSATGSADTEAFF.